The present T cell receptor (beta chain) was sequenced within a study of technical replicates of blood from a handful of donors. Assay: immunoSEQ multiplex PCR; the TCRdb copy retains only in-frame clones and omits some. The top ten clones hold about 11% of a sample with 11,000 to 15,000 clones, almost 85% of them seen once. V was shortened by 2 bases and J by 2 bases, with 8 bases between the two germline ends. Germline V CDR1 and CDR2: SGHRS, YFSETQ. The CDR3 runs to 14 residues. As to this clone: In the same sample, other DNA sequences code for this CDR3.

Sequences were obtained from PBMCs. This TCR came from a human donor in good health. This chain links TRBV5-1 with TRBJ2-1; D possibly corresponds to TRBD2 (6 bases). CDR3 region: CASSFSGAYNEQFF. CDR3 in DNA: TGCGCCAGCAGCTTTAGCGGAGCCTACAATGAGCAGTTCTTC.